This TCR beta chain originates from a study of T cell responses to AZD1222 COVID-19 vaccine. Overall study: Second-dose intervals of approximately 4 or approximately 12 weeks were pooled. Overall study results and limits: Repertoires were sampled only after the peak T cell response. Mapped onto spike, vaccine-associated CD4 TCRs spanned it and were dominant at 160-218 and 743-854. Clonal diversity was possibly underestimated; the donors were predominantly white British and more often female.

The data were produced by immunoSEQ multiplex PCR, yet TCRdb's version contains in-frame clones alone and is incomplete. The sample records around 100,000 clones, around 90% being singletons. Notes on this clone: Its specificity is not known.

The sequences come from peripheral blood, collected on day 0 of AZD1222 vaccination. This TCR derives from an adult in good health.

The DNA for the CDR3 is TGCGCCAGCAGCTTGGGGGCGGGCGATGAGCAGTTCTTC. Translation gives CASSLGAGDEQFF. The chain links TRBV5-1 to TRBJ2-1; tentative D call: TRBD2 (5 bases). Trimming took off 0 bases at V and 8 bases at J, with 9 bases between the two ends. CDR1 and CDR2 (germline): SGHRS, YFSETQ. The CDR3 runs 13 residues.